This T cell receptor (beta chain) appears in the sequencing data of a study of radiotherapy plus CTLA-4 blockade in lung cancer. Study results and caveats: Tumor-derived TCR clones expanded in blood after radiotherapy plus ipilimumab.

The assay was immunoSEQ multiplex PCR, and TCRdb's table has in-frame clones only and misses some. The sample shows 50,000 to 65,000 clones, 65% to 80% of them seen only once. CTLA-4 blockade using ipilimumab, together with focal radiation, was received by patients with chemo-refractory metastatic non-small-cell lung cancer. Comment on this clone: The target antigen is unknown.

CDR1 and CDR2 (germline): SGDLS, YYNGEE. CDR3 length: 18 residues. The junction had 11 bases not matched to a gene; V was cut back by 3 bases and J by 3 bases. Sequencing was performed on peripheral blood, taken from a patient treated with radiotherapy plus ipilimumab. This chain joins TRBV9 and TRBJ1-6, with 8 bases fitting TRBD1. The clonotype originates from a human donor with non-small cell lung cancer whose response to radiotherapy plus ipilimumab could not be evaluated. The DNA for the CDR3 is TGTGCCAGCAGCGCCTCCCCGGGACAGGCGAGCTATAATTCACCCCTCCACTTT. Encoded protein: CASSASPGQASYNSPLHF.